Below, 31 T cell receptor beta chains from the same sample are listed, as sequenced in a study of T cell responses to AZD1222 COVID-19 vaccine. Sequencing used immunoSEQ multiplex PCR; TCRdb keeps in-frame clones, though not all of them. The sample consists of about 130,000 clones, just under 95% of them appearing once. The sample here was peripheral blood, taken 28 days after the second AZD1222 dose. The receptors shown here come from an adult who received the AZD1222 COVID-19 vaccine.

The V gene is TRBV7-9, the J gene TRBJ2-5; a possible D gene is TRBD1 (7 bases). V gave up 5 bases and J gave up 3 bases, with 13 bases separating them. This CDR3 contains 14 residues. CDR1 is SEHNR, CDR2 FQNEAQ, per germline (reference sequence). The CDR3 loop is CASSTSGGKETQYF. The CDR3 DNA sequence: TGTGCCAGCAGCACTTCAGGGGGGAAAGAGACCCAGTACTTC.

CDR3 in DNA: TGTGCCAGCAGTCCTCCGGACAAGCACTACGAGCAGTACTTC. Translating gives CASSPPDKHYEQYF. The rearrangement joins TRBV6-5 to TRBJ2-7, with D perhaps TRBD1 (5 bases). Germline loops: CDR1 MNHEY, CDR2 SVGAGI. The germline V and J ends were trimmed by 5 bases and 3 bases, with 14 bases remaining between them. CDR3 length: 14 residues.

The chain links TRBV18 to TRBJ1-4, with D perhaps matching TRBD1 (6 bases). Trimming left V 3 bases short and J 4 bases short, with 9 bases between. The CDR3 is made up of 14 amino acids. CDR1 is KGHSH and CDR2 is LQKENI in the germline V gene. The CDR3 is CASSPSRGNEKLFF. For the CDR3, the DNA is TGTGCCAGCTCACCCAGCAGGGGTAATGAAAAACTGTTTTTT.

This chain joins TRBV6-5 and TRBJ2-5; 12 bases map to TRBD2. The CDR3 runs 14 residues. Per the germline V gene, CDR1 is MNHEY and CDR2 is SVGAGI. Trimming cost V 4 bases and J 4 bases; bases outside gene matches: 1. The CDR3 bases are TGTGCCAGCAGTTCGGGACTAGCGGGAGAGACCCAGTACTTC. It is translated as CASSSGLAGETQYF.

The chain employs TRBV6-5 and TRBJ1-5; D possibly corresponds to TRBD1 (6 bases). The germline V gene encodes CDR1 MNHEY and CDR2 SVGAGI. V shed 6 bases and J shed 7 bases, with 16 bases lying between them. This CDR3 comprises 14 residues. The CDR3 loop is CASSPRGGPQPQHF. DNA for the CDR3: TGTGCCAGCAGCCCACGTGGGGGCCCACAGCCCCAGCATTTT.

The J gene is TRBJ1-1, the V gene TRBV4-1; D possibly corresponds to TRBD1 (6 bases). There are 15 residues in the CDR3. The germline gives CDR1 MGHRA, CDR2 YSYEKL. Trimming took off 1 base at V and 6 bases at J, with 15 bases between the two ends. CDR3 sequence: CASSQADRQVAEAFF. CDR3 nucleotide sequence: TGCGCCAGCAGCCAAGCCGACAGGCAGGTCGCTGAAGCTTTCTTT.

The V gene is TRBV6-5, the J gene TRBJ1-2; possibly TRBD1 for D (5 bases). The CDR3 contains 14 residues. V was clipped by 6 bases and J by 2 bases, with 13 bases between them. CDR1 and CDR2 from the germline V gene are MNHEY and SVGAGI. CDR3 bases: TGTGCCAGCAGCAAACTGGGACGGAACTATGGCTACACCTTC. Protein product: CASSKLGRNYGYTF.

The chain recombines TRBV30 with TRBJ2-1, with D uncertain. Trimming cost V 0 bases and J 6 bases, with 15 bases left between them. The CDR3 sequence is 15 residues long. Germline V CDR1 and CDR2: GTSNPN, SVGIG (reference sequence). CDR3 in amino acids: CAWSVGHRDFNEQFF. CDR3 sequence (DNA): TGTGCCTGGAGTGTTGGTCACCGTGACTTCAATGAGCAGTTCTTC.

This clone appeared a few times. This sequence joins TRBV19 and TRBJ1-1; D is undetermined. The CDR3 covers 12 residues. Germline V gene sequence: CDR1 LNHDA, CDR2 SQIVND (reference sequence). V lost 3 bases, J lost 7 bases, and 9 bases lay in between. CDR3 DNA sequence: TGTGCCAGTAGTATCAATGGCCGTGAAGCTTTCTTT. This codes for CASSINGREAFF.

J is TRBJ2-1 and V is TRBV2; D is undetermined. This CDR3 is 14 amino acids long. Germline CDR1 reads SNHLY; CDR2 reads FYNNEI. Trimming stripped 0 bases from V and 7 bases from J, with 10 bases between. CDR3 bases: TGTGCCAGCAGTGAAGCAGGCAGCCCTAATGAGCAGTTCTTC. It codes for CASSEAGSPNEQFF.

This clone is a singleton in its sample. The chain employs TRBV5-1 and TRBJ1-1; D unclear. CDR1 and CDR2 from the germline V gene are SGHRS and YFSETQ. Trimming stripped 0 bases from V and 1 base from J, with 7 bases between. This CDR3 region has 14 residues. The CDR3 reads CASSLGLRNTEAFF. The CDR3 region has the DNA TGCGCCAGCAGCTTGGGACTAAGGAACACTGAAGCTTTCTTT.

V gene TRBV7-2 combines with J gene TRBJ2-2; a weak D match, TRBD2 (5 bases). V lost 2 bases and J lost 2, with 9 bases in between. The CDR3 has 15 residues. The germline gives CDR1 SGHTA, CDR2 FQGNSA. CDR3 nucleotides: TGTGCCAGCAGCTTACGTGGACTCAACACCGGGGAGCTGTTTTTT. Translated: CASSLRGLNTGELFF.

The chain combines TRBV30 with TRBJ1-6, with D possibly TRBD1 on 6 matching bases. CDR3 length: 15 amino acids. Germline CDR1 is GTSNPN and CDR2 is SVGIG (reference sequence). V was pared by 5 bases and J by 0 bases, with 11 bases between. The DNA for the CDR3 is TGTGCCTGGGACAGGCCCACCTCCTATAATTCACCCCTCCACTTT. Its protein product is CAWDRPTSYNSPLHF.

The rearrangement joins TRBV29-1 to TRBJ1-4; D may be TRBD1 (6 bases). With 6 bases removed from V and 3 bases from J, the gap between germline ends came to 17 bases. This CDR3 is built from 15 residues. CDR1 is SQVTM and CDR2 is ANQGSEA in the germline V gene. For the CDR3, the DNA is TGCAGCGTGAGGACAGCTACAAATGCTAATGAAAAACTGTTTTTT. Protein sequence: CSVRTATNANEKLFF.

The chain couples TRBV10-3 to TRBJ2-2; tentatively, D is TRBD1 (6 bases). Trimming took 1 base from V and 1 from J, leaving 10 bases between them. The CDR3 spans 16 residues. Germline values: CDR1 ENHRY, CDR2 SYGVKD. In DNA form, the CDR3 reads TGTGCCATCAGTGAGTTAGCAGGGGTGAACACCGGGGAGCTGTTTTTT. This gives the protein CAISELAGVNTGELFF.

In DNA, the CDR3 is TGTGCCAGCAGCCGAGAGGCCGGCATGAACACTGAAGCTTTCTTT. This translates into CASSREAGMNTEAFF. The J gene is TRBJ1-1, the V gene TRBV2; D unresolved. The V end was cut by 6 bases, the J end by 0 bases, with 14 bases between. The CDR3 totals 15 residues. Germline CDR1 is SNHLY and CDR2 is FYNNEI.

This chain connects TRBV18 to TRBJ1-5, with 7 bases that match TRBD1. Trimming cost V 4 bases and J 4 bases; bases outside gene matches: 4. Germline-derived CDR1 and CDR2 are KGHSH and LQKENI. The CDR3 has 14 residues. This chain's CDR3 is CASSLGQENQPQHF. CDR3 in DNA: TGTGCCAGCTCACTCGGACAGGAAAATCAGCCCCAGCATTTT.

This chain links TRBV15 with TRBJ1-3, with D perhaps TRBD1 (5 bases). V lost 1 base to trimming and J lost 0 bases, with 13 bases between them. Germline lookup yields CDR1 LNHNV and CDR2 YYDKDF (reference sequence). The CDR3 totals 17 residues. The chain's CDR3 is CATSRGDRYRSGNTIYF. CDR3 bases: TGTGCCACCAGCAGAGGGGACCGTTATCGCTCTGGAAACACCATATATTTT.

The genes are TRBV20-1 and TRBJ1-2; D not certain. Germline CDR1 DFQATT, CDR2 SNEGSKA (reference sequence). V lost 1 base and J 6 bases, leaving 6 bases between the germline ends. The CDR3 sequence is 11 residues long. CDR3 sequence: CSARGADGYTF. The DNA for the CDR3 is TGCAGTGCTAGAGGGGCAGATGGCTACACCTTC.

The chain uses TRBV4-3 and TRBJ2-1; the match to TRBD2 covers 12 bases. This CDR3 is built from 17 residues. Trimming removed 0 bases from V and 4 bases from J; junction bases left unmatched: 4. Germline V gives CDR1 LGHNA, CDR2 YSLEER. This CDR3 is CASSQDTSGRPYNEQFF. For the CDR3, the DNA is TGCGCCAGCAGCCAAGATACTAGCGGGAGGCCTTACAATGAGCAGTTCTTC.

The gene calls are TRBV11-2 and TRBJ1-1; TRBD1 matches 9 bases. The CDR3 loop spans 13 amino acids. Germline V lookup: CDR1 SGHAT, CDR2 FQNNGV. J was trimmed by 10 bases and V by 5 bases; bases with no gene match: 8. CDR3 protein: CASSLGQGVRAFF. CDR3 bases: TGTGCCAGCAGCCTGGGACAGGGAGTACGAGCTTTCTTT. The variable domain in full, with the rest retrieved from reference TRBV11-2 and TRBJ1-1, is EAGVAQSPRYKIIEKRQSVAFWCNPISGHATLYWYQQILGQGPKLLIQFQNNGVVDDSQLPKDRFSAERLKGVDSTLKIQPAKLEDSAVYLCASSLGQGVRAFFGQGTRLTVV.

This chain joins TRBV5-4 and TRBJ1-1; 7 positions agree with TRBD1. Germline V gene lookup returns CDR1 SGHNT and CDR2 YYREEE (reference sequence). The V segment lost 3 bases and the J segment 1 base; nucleotides outside the gene matches: 3. The CDR3 consists of 14 residues. CDR3 protein: CASSSGTENTEAFF. The CDR3 coding sequence is TGTGCCAGCAGCTCCGGGACAGAGAACACTGAAGCTTTCTTT.

The J gene is TRBJ2-3, the V gene TRBV7-9, with D possibly being TRBD2 (5 bases). Germline CDR1 and CDR2: SEHNR and FQNEAQ (reference sequence). This CDR3 has 16 residues. The V and J ends lost 1 base and 2 bases respectively, with 13 bases between them. As DNA, the CDR3 is TGTGCCAGCAGCTTAGGGATAGAGGGTTTCACAGATACGCAGTATTTT. Protein sequence: CASSLGIEGFTDTQYF.

The genes are TRBV28 and TRBJ1-6; D is perhaps TRBD1 (6 bases). There are 15 residues in the CDR3. Trimming left V 6 bases short and J 0 bases short, with 9 bases between. Germline loops: CDR1 MDHEN, CDR2 SYDVKM. The CDR3 here is CASSEGGSYNSPLHF. The CDR3 nucleotides are TGTGCCAGCAGCGAGGGGGGCTCCTATAATTCACCCCTCCACTTT.

Points on this clone: This sample also contains other DNA sequences that code for the same CDR3. V and J are TRBV6-5 and TRBJ1-2, with 11 nucleotides matching TRBD1. CDR3 length: 13 amino acids. The germline gives CDR1 MNHEY, CDR2 SVGAGI. Trimming cost V 5 bases and J 7 bases; bases outside gene matches: 3. CDR3 DNA sequence: TGTGCCAGCAGTCCCGGGACAGGGGGTGGCTACACCTTC. As protein: CASSPGTGGGYTF.

For the CDR3, the DNA is TGCAGCGTTGGTGGGTCTAAACAGGGGGGCACTGAAGCTTTCTTT. Translated: CSVGGSKQGGTEAFF. The chain has TRBV29-1 and TRBJ1-1, with TRBD1 matching over 8 bases. Germline V CDR1 and CDR2: SQVTM, ANQGSEA. The ends lost 4 bases at V and 4 bases at J; junction bases unmatched: 11. This CDR3 contains 15 residues.

CDR3 sequence: CASSLRGSLAGYSGANVLTF. In DNA form, the CDR3 reads TGTGCCAGCAGCTTACGCGGGAGTCTCGCGGGGTACTCTGGGGCCAACGTCCTGACTTTC. The gene calls are TRBV7-3 and TRBJ2-6; TRBD2 matches at 7 bases. Germline V lookup: CDR1 SGHTA, CDR2 FQGTGA. J gave up 0 bases and V 2 bases, and 13 bases lay outside the gene matches. The CDR3 totals 20 residues.

The J gene is TRBJ1-2, the V gene TRBV11-3; 8 nucleotides agree with TRBD1. Trimming removed 5 bases from V and 7 bases from J; junction bases left unmatched: 3. The CDR3 is 12 amino acids. Germline V gives CDR1 SGHNT, CDR2 YENEEA. The CDR3 DNA reads TGTGCCAGCAGCAACAGGGGGGCTGGCTACACCTTC. Amino acid sequence: CASSNRGAGYTF.

This chain links TRBV15 with TRBJ2-5; the D is unclear. The length of the CDR3 is 13 residues. V lost 2 bases to trimming and J lost 0 bases, with 4 bases between them. In germline, CDR1 is LNHNV, CDR2 YYDKDF (reference sequence). CDR3 DNA: TGTGCCACCAGCAGAAAGTACCAAGAGACCCAGTACTTC. Translated: CATSRKYQETQYF. Drawing the rest from reference TRBV15 and TRBJ2-5, the complete variable domain is DAMVIQNPRYQVTQFGKPVTLSCSQTLNHNVMYWYQQKSSQAPKLLFHYYDKDFNNEADTPDNFQSRRPNTSFCFLDIRSPGLGDTAMYLCATSRKYQETQYFGPGTRLLVL.

This chain uses TRBV16 with TRBJ1-1, with TRBD1 matching over 7 bases. Germline V gene data show CDR1 as KGHSY and CDR2 as FQNENV. V lost 2 bases, J lost 5 bases, and 5 bases stayed unmatched. The CDR3 has 14 amino acids. The CDR3 loop reads CASSQRQGGTEAFF. DNA for the CDR3: TGTGCCAGCAGCCAAAGACAGGGAGGTACTGAAGCTTTCTTT.

This sequence joins TRBV4-3 and TRBJ2-5; D call uncertain. The germline V and J ends were trimmed by 0 bases and 4 bases, with 6 bases remaining between them. The V gene's germline CDR1 is LGHNA and CDR2 YSLEER. The CDR3 is 13 amino acids. This chain's CDR3 is CASSQEWGETQYF. In DNA form, the CDR3 reads TGCGCCAGCAGCCAAGAATGGGGAGAGACCCAGTACTTC.